This TCR beta chain was captured by sequencing in a study of cytomegalovirus exposure and HLA in healthy donors (dated by TCRdb to 2016 to 2017). For the study in its entirety: According to an earlier analysis of 587 of the donors, about 180 million T cells yielded over 90 million unique TCR beta sequences and approximately 300 Gb of sequence data. An earlier analysis of 450 to 750 of the donors used high-throughput TCR beta sequencing to judge whether each TCR beta V gene segment behaved as functional or pseudogenic. The later analysis used no new phenotypic data to find candidate immune exposures, relying instead on TCR beta sequences and their occurrence across donors. Because of strong linkage in the cohort, roughly five DR-DQ haplotypes were treated as single units for association and clustering. Donor age, sex, ethnicity and CMV serostatus were collected together with the repertoire data. Using immunosequencing, the study profiled T cell repertoires from about 650 subjects and related those repertoires to cytomegalovirus serostatus. Every discovery cohort repertoire had been produced on one sequencing platform. Class I and class II HLA loci were covered by the typing at four-digit resolution. A later genetic analysis used genome-wide SNP genotypes for about 65% of the 666 donors, treating that subset as a discovery cohort. The aim of the study was to test whether cataloging public T cell receptors could identify signatures of past pathogen exposure. Typing coverage varied by locus: roughly 629-640 donors for A, B, C, DRB1 and DQB1; more than 500 for DQA1; around 610 for DPA1; 450 to 480 for DPB1. Of the roughly 400 genotyped donors, 65% to 90% were placed in the genetic ancestry cluster associated with self-reported Caucasian donors. A later analysis re-analyzed previously published TCR beta repertoires from approximately 670 donors and added high-resolution HLA genotyping to study TCR occurrence patterns. A separate validation cohort of approximately 130 different subjects was used in addition to the roughly 670-subject first cohort. Among around 400 genotyped donors of the cohort, an average of approximately 240,000 unique TCR beta nucleotide sequences was sequenced per donor, of which about 19% were non-productive. To predict cytomegalovirus infection status, the study combined high-throughput TCR immunosequencing, statistical association of individual TCRs with disease status, and machine learning. About 300 gigabases of sequencing data and 70 million to 85 million unique TCR sequences were included in an early release covering under 650 HLA-typed donors. Summary of the overall study and its limitations: In the study, approximately 150 TCR beta chains were listed as associated with cytomegalovirus. A later analysis found that TCR association rates varied across HLA loci, with DRB1 alleles showing the most associated TCRs and HLA-C alleles the fewest. Because counts were too low, about 15 rarely observed V segments, including chromosome 9 orphons, were left out of the earlier analysis of 500 to 750 of the donors. Specific HLA alleles were associated with 16,951 TCR beta sequences at a false discovery rate of 0.05 in a later analysis. In a later analysis, HLA-associated TCR beta chains showed more clonal expansion and lower generation probabilities than non-associated chains that were equally common. CMV serostatus was the only immune exposure information available for the cohort. According to a later analysis, most CMV-associated TCR beta chains appeared to be HLA-restricted, and the HLA associations seemed to be driven largely by CMV exposure. This cohort had only TCR beta chains sequenced, and the lack of alpha or paired-chain data limited which features could be detected. Strong co-occurrence of HLA alleles, especially DR and DQ, made assigning TCR associations to individual alleles difficult. The classifier was reported to diagnose cytomegalovirus status with high specificity and sensitivity in both the original and validation cohorts. In vitro tests confirmed that a few of the cytomegalovirus-associated TCR beta chains recognize cytomegalovirus antigens. A later genetic analysis associated a missense DCLRE1C variant with V-gene and J-gene trimming of TCR beta chains, and an independent cohort replicated the association. Most TCR sequences were seen in very few donors, while some public TCRs were found in many individuals. A cluster of highly shared sequence variants was judged likely to be a technical artifact of the sequencing pipeline. A further reported finding was that TCR beta sequences accurately predicted the HLA-A and HLA-B alleles for most subjects in the first cohort. Because HLA typing was unavailable for some donors at each locus, only the typed subset was used in association tests. In a later genetic analysis, fewer N-insertions in productive TCRs were reported among donors in an Asian-associated ancestry cluster than the approximately 710-donor mean. The 87-base-pair reads could not distinguish some IMGT-functional V segments, including TRBV6-2 and TRBV6-3, so those segments were excluded. The presence/absence analyses assumed that sequencing depth was roughly uniform across donors, and that assumption may not be true. A later analysis reported that several top co-occurrence clusters appeared linked to parvovirus B19, influenza, CMV and Epstein-Barr virus. It was suggested by the authors that the approach could potentially be generalized to other disease states and immunological phenotypes. Linkage disequilibrium might explain the correlated functional status among segregating V segments, but an unknown experimental factor could not be ruled out. In an earlier analysis of a few hundred of the donors, most TCR beta V segments were observed in productive rearrangements about 87% or about 30% of the time, broadly matching IMGT annotations.

The cohort comprised fewer than 700 healthy bone marrow donors. Cohort members were all nominally healthy when sampled, although unrecorded immune exposures were likely present. The donor was CMV seropositive and was included in the group of around 300 seropositive cohort members. Each donor provided a peripheral blood sample, and peripheral blood mononuclear cells were used for TCR beta sequencing. The Qiagen DNeasy Blood Extraction Kit was used to extract genomic DNA from the blood cell samples. V trim: 5 bases; J trim: 3 bases; unmatched bases: 7. In the germline V gene, CDR1 corresponds to MNHEY and CDR2 to SVGAGI. Counted from cysteine to phenylalanine, this CDR3 has 14 amino acids. CDR3 DNA only is kept here, 42 bases in frame from base 1. The library was built by means of the immunoSEQ multiplex PCR assay. For the multiplex PCR, a mixture combining 60 forward primers for TCR Vbeta segments and 13 reverse primers for TCR Jbeta segments was used. A multiplex PCR assay on genomic DNA amplified the CDR3 region of rearranged TCR beta genes. On the Illumina HiSeq System, the amplified TCR beta libraries were sequenced as 87-base-pair reads. Regarding the original processing steps: A later analysis tallied roughly 76 million unique TCR beta chains across the 650 to 750 repertoires, and some 12 million of those chains were shared by two or more donors. To remove PCR and sequencing errors, raw reads were error-corrected and collapsed into unique sequences using a nearest-neighbor algorithm that merged closely related sequences. V, D and J gene segments were assigned by aligning CDR3 sequences to IMGT reference sequences. For a sequence to be retained, at least a six-nucleotide match to both a V gene segment and a J gene segment was required. A rearrangement was called productive if the CDR3 had no stop codons and remained in frame with V and J, and every other rearrangement was called non-productive. Following IMGT convention, CDR3 was defined as the stretch from the second conserved V-encoded cysteine to the conserved J-encoded phenylalanine. Sequences without an unambiguous match to a single V gene segment were excluded from the earlier analysis of about 630 of the donors. An earlier analysis of 500 to 600 of the donors classified V segments as functional when productive rearrangements were above 56.7% and as segregating when the standard deviation between donors was above 5%. To diagnose cytomegalovirus status from the catalog of TCR beta chain sequences, a statistical classification framework was built. In a later analysis, V and J genes were assigned by comparing TCR nucleotide sequences against IMGT/GENE-DB human TR gene sequences. Using the TCRdist pipeline, a later analysis assigned CDR3 sequences along with most-parsimonious VDJ recombination scenarios. In a later analysis, each TCR beta chain was defined by its CDR3 amino acid sequence together with its V-gene family, and reads lacking a unique V-gene family were excluded. A later analysis removed 550 to 650 highly shared, low-generation-probability nucleotide sequences to deal with suspected cross-contamination and a sequencing artifact. In a later analysis, a clonal expansion index for each public chain was calculated from normalized within-repertoire ranks of inferred template counts. In a later analysis, generation probabilities were computed with a VDJ recombination model fitted to out-of-frame rearrangements, and the resulting probabilities were checked against IGoR. Hypergeometric tests were used in a later analysis to score TCR-TCR, TCR-HLA and TCR-CMV co-occurrence, with a repertoire-size bias correction applied to the TCR pairs. A later analysis estimated false discovery rates by permuting HLA or CMV assignments 20 times. In a later analysis, co-occurring TCRs were grouped using DBSCAN, and TCRdist sequence similarity was added for clustering within HLA-allele-positive subsets. Repertoires with fewer than 30,000 or more than 120,000 public chains, plus five repertoires with anomalous nucleotide sharing, were excluded from co-occurrence clustering. The table comes from immuneACCESS by way of TCRdb, which keeps in-frame sequences with V and J called. Part of the clones is missing from these tables; in studies checked, under half for an unresolved V gene and the rest for unknown reasons. V, J and clone size are those of that table, while D and trimming were read from the DNA. This sample lists almost 80,000 clones; about 68% were detected once. The ten largest clonotypes hold 6.5% to 7.5% of the sample.

Concerning this clone: What antigen it recognizes has not been identified. There are no base qualities to consult, and no much larger clone falls within one base.

The chain couples TRBV6-5 to TRBJ2-7, and TRBD1 aligns with 7 junction nucleotides. Sequenced input: PBMCs. This TCR came from a woman aged 50 to 60 in good health and CMV-seropositive. The CDR3 reads as follows: CASSQTGDNYEQYF. The bases read TGTGCCAGCAGTCAAACAGGGGATAACTACGAGCAGTACTTC.